This T cell receptor beta chain was documented in a study of regulatory T cells in long-lasting Graves disease. The overall study: Graves' patients, diagnosed recently, had received antithyroid drugs under 3 months. Regarding the study as a whole: Persistent disease showed a preference for TRBV28, TRBJ1-2 and TRBJ2-5.

This clonotype has a count of ten or more. Its antigen is as yet unknown. Investigators prepared the TCR beta libraries by applying iRepertoire HTBI primers and Arm-PCR of CDR3 regions. In TCRdb, the multiplex PCR reads were re-called with MiXCR into one record per CDR3 protein. The sample includes over 350,000 distinct CDR3 sequences, 11% to 15% of them seen just once. Time point described: newly diagnosed GD, antithyroid drugs for less than 3 months. PBMCs provided the RNA from which the TCR library was made. The CDR3 is 13 residues long. V was pared by 5 bases and J by 1 base, with 6 bases between. The same sample was also used in a study of T cells in Graves' hyperthyroidism and ophthalmopathy. That paper states: Clinical symptoms, serum thyroxine, TRAb, thyroid ultrasound and orbital computed tomography informed diagnoses.

The rearrangement joins TRBV12-3 or TRBV12-4 to TRBJ1-3; tentatively, D is TRBD1 (5 bases). The starting material was peripheral blood mononuclear cells (PBMCs), obtained at new diagnosis, from a patient treated with antithyroid drugs. The clonotype originates from a woman aged 45 to 65 with Graves disease. For the CDR3, the DNA is TGTGCCAGCAGTACAGGTTCTGGAAACACCATATATTTT. This encodes CASSTGSGNTIYF.